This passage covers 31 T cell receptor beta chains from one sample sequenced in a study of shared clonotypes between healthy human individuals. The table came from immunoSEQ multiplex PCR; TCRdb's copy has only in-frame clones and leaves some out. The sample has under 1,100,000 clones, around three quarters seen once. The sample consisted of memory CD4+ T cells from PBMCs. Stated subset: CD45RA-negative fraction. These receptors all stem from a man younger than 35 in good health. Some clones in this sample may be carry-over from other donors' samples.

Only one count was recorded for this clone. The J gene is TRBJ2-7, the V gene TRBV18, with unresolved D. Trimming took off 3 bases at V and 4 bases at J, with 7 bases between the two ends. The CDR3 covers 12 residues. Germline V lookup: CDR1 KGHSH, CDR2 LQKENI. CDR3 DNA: TGTGCCAGCTCACCCCTAGAGTACGAGCAGTACTTC. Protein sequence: CASSPLEYEQYF.

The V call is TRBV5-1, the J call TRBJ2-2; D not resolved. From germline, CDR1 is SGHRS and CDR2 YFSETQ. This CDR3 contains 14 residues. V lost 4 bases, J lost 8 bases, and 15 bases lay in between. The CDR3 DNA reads TGCGCCAGCAGCGCGGACCCTTTTGGGGGGGAGCTGTTTTTT. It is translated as CASSADPFGGELFF.

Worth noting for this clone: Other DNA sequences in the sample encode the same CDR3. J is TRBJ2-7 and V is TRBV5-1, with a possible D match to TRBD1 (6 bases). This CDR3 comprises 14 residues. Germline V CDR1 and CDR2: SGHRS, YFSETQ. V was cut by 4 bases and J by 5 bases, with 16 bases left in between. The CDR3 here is CASSLWGPGDEQYF. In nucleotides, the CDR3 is TGCGCCAGCAGCCTTTGGGGGCCAGGGGACGAGCAGTACTTC.

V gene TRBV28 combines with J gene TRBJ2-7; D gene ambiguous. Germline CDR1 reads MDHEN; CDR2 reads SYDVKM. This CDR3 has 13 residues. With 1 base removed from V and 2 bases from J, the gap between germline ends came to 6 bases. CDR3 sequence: CASSLSAAYEQYF. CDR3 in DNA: TGTGCCAGCAGTTTATCTGCAGCCTACGAGCAGTACTTC.

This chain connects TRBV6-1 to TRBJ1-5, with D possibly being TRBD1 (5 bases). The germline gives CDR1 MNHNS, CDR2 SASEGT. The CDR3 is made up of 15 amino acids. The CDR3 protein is CAAERTGRGYQPQHF. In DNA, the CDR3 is TGTGCAGCGGAAAGAACGGGGCGAGGGTATCAGCCCCAGCATTTT.

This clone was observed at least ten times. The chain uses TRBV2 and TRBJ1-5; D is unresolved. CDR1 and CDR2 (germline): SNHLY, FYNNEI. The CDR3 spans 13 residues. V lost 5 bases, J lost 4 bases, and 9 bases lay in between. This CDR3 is CASSLDGNQPQHF. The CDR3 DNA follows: TGTGCCAGCAGTTTGGACGGGAATCAGCCCCAGCATTTT.

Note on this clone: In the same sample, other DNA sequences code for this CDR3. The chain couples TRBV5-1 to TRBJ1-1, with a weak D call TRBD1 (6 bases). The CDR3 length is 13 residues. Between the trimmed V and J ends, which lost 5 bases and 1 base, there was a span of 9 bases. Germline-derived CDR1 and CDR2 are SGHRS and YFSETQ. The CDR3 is CASRQGPNTEAFF. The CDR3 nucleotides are TGCGCCAGCAGACAGGGCCCGAACACTGAAGCTTTCTTT.

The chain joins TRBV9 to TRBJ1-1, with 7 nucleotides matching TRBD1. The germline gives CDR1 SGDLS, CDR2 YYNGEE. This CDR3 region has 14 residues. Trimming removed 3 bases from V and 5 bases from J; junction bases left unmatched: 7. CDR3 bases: TGTGCCAGCAGCGGAGGGGGCAGATTGACTGAAGCTTTCTTT. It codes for CASSGGGRLTEAFF.

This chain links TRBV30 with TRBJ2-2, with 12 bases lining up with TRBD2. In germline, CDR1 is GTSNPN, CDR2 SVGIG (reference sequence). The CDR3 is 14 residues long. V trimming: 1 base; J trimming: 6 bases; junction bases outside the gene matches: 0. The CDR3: CAWSGLAGAGELFF. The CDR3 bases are TGTGCCTGGAGTGGACTAGCGGGAGCCGGGGAGCTGTTTTTT.

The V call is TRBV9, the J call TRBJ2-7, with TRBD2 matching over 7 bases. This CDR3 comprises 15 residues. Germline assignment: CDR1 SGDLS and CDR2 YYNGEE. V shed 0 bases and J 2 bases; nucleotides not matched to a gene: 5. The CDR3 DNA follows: TGTGCCAGCAGCGTAGGACTAGCTTTACCCTACGAGCAGTACTTC. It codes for CASSVGLALPYEQYF.

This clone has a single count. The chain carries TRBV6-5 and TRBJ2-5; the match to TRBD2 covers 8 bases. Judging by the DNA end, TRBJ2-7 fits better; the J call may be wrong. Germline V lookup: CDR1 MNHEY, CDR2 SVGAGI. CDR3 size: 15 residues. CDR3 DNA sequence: TGTGCCACCCGAATAGCGGGGTTGTTCTCCTACGAGCAGTACTTC. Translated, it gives CATRIAGLFSYEQYF.

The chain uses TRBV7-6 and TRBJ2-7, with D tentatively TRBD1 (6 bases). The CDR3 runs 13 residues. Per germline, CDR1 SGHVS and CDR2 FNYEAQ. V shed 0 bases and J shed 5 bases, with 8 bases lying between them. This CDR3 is CASSLAQGDEQYF. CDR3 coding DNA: TGTGCCAGCAGCTTAGCACAGGGTGACGAGCAGTACTTC.

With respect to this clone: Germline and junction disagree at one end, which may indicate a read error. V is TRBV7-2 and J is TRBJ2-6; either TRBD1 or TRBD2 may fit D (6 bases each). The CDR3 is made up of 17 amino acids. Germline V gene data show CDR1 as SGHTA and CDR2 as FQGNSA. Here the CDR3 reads CASSSQGRSSAANVLTF. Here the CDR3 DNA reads TGTGCCAGCAGCTCCCAGGGGAGGAGCTCTGCGGCCAACGTCCTGACTTTC.

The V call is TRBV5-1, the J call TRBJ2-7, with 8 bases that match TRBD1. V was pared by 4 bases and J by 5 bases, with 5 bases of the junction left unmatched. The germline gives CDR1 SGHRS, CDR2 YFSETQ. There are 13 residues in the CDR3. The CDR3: CASSPGTGNEQYF. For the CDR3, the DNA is TGCGCCAGCAGCCCAGGGACAGGCAACGAGCAGTACTTC.

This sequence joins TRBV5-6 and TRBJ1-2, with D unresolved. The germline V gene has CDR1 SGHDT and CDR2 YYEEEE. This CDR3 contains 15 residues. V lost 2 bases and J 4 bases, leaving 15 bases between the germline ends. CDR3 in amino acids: CASSFGVSFPYGYTF. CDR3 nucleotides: TGTGCCAGCAGCTTTGGAGTATCCTTTCCCTATGGCTACACCTTC.

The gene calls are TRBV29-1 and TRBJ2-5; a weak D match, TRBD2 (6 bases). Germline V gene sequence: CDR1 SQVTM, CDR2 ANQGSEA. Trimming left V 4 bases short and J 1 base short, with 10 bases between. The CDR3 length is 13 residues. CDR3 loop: CSVAPGVQETQYF. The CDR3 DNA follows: TGCAGCGTTGCCCCGGGGGTCCAAGAGACCCAGTACTTC.

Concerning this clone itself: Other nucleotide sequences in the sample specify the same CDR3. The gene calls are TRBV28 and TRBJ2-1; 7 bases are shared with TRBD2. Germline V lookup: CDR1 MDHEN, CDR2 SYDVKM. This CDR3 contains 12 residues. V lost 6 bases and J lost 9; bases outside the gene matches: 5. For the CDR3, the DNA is TGTGCCAGCAGCTTAGCGGGCCGTGAGCAGTTCTTC. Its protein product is CASSLAGREQFF.

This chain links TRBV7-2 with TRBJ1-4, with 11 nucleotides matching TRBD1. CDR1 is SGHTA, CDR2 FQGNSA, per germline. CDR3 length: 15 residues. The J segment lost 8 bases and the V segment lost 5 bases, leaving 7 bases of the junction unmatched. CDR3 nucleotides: TGTGCCAGCAGCCCGTCCGGGACAGGGGGAGAAAAACTGTTTTTT. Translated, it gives CASSPSGTGGEKLFF.

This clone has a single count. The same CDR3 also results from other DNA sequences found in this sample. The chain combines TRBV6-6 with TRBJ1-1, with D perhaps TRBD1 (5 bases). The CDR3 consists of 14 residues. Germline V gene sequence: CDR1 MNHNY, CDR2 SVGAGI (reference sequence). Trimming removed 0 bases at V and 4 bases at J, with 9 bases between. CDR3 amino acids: CASSYSGGGTEAFF. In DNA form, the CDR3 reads TGTGCCAGCAGTTACTCGGGGGGGGGCACTGAAGCTTTCTTT.

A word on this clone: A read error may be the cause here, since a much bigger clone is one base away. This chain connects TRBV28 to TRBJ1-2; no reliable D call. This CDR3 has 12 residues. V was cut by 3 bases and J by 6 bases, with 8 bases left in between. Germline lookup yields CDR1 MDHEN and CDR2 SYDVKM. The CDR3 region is CASSLRLHGYTF. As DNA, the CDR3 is TGTGCCAGCAGTTTGAGATTGCATGGCTACACCTTC.

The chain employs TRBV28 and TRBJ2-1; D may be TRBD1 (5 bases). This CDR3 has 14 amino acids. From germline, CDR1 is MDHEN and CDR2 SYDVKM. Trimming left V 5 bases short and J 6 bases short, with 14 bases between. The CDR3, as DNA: TGTGCCAGCAGTGTGGCAGGGCAGGTCAATGAGCAGTTCTTC. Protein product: CASSVAGQVNEQFF.

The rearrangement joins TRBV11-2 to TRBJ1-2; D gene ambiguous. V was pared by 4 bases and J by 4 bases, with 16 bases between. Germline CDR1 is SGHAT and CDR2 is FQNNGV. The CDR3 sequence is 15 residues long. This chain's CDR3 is CASSYTLDGSYGYTF. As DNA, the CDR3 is TGTGCCAGCAGCTACACTCTGGACGGATCCTATGGCTACACCTTC.

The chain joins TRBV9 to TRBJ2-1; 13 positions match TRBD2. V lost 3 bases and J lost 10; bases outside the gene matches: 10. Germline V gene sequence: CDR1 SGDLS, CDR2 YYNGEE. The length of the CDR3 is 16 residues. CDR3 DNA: TGTGCCAGCAGCGCCCGCGGGACTAGCGGGGCTCCGGAGCAGTTCTTC. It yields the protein CASSARGTSGAPEQFF.

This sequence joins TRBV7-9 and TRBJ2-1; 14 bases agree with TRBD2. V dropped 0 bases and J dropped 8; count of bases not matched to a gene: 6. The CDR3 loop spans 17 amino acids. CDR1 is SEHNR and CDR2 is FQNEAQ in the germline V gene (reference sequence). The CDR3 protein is CASSLASGLAGDYEQFF. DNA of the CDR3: TGTGCCAGCAGCTTAGCGTCGGGACTAGCGGGAGACTATGAGCAGTTCTTC.

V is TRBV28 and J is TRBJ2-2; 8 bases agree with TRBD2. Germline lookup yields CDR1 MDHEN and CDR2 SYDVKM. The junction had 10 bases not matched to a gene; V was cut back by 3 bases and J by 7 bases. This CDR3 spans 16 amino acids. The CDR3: CASSFESGSSIGELFF. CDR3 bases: TGTGCCAGCAGTTTCGAGAGCGGGAGTTCGATCGGGGAGCTGTTTTTT.

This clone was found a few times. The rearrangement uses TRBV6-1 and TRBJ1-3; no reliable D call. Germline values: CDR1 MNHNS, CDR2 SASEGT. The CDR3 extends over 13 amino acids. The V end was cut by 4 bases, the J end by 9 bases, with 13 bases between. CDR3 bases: TGTGCCAGCAGTGGAAACCTACCATCCACCATATATTTT. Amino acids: CASSGNLPSTIYF.

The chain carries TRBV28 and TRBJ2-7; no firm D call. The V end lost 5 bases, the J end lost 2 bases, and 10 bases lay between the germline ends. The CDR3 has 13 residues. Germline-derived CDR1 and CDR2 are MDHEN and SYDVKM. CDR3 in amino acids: CASSQISTYEQYF. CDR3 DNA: TGTGCCAGCAGTCAAATAAGCACCTACGAGCAGTACTTC.

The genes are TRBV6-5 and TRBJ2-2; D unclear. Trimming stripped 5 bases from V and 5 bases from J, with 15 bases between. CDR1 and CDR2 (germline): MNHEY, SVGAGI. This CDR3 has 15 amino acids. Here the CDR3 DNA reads TGTGCCAGCAGTCCTCAGGTGGCTTGGACCGGGGAGCTGTTTTTT. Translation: CASSPQVAWTGELFF.

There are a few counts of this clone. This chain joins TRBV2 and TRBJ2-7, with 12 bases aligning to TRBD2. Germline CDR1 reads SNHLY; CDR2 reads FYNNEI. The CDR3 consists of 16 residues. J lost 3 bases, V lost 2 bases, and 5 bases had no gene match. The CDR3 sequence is CASSEFTGLAGYEQYF. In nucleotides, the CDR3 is TGTGCCAGCAGTGAATTCACGGGACTAGCGGGCTACGAGCAGTACTTC.

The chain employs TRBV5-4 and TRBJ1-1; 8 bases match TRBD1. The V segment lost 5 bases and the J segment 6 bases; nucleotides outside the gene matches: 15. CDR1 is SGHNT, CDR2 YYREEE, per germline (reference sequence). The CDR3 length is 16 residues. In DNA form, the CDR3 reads TGTGCCAGCAGTCGTCAGGGGGCGGGAGGACTCGCTGAAGCTTTCTTT. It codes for CASSRQGAGGLAEAFF.

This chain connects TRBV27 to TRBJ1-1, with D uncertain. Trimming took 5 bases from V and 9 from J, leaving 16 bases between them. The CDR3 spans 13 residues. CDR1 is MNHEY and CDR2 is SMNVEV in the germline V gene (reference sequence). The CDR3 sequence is CASSPSDLLKAFF. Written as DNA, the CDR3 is TGTGCCAGCAGTCCCTCGGACCTTTTAAAAGCTTTCTTT.